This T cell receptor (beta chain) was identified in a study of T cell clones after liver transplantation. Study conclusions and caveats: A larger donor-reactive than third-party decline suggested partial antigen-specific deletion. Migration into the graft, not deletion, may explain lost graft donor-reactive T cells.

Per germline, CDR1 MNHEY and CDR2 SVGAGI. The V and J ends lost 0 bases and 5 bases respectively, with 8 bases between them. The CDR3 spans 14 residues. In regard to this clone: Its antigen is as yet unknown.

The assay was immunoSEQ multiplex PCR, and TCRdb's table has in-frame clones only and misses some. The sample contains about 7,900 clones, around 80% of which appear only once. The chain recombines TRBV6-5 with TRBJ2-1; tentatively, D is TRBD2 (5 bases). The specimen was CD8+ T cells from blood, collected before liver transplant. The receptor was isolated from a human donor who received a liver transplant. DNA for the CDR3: TGTGCCAGCAGTTACTCGGACGGGAACAATGAGCAGTTCTTC. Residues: CASSYSDGNNEQFF.